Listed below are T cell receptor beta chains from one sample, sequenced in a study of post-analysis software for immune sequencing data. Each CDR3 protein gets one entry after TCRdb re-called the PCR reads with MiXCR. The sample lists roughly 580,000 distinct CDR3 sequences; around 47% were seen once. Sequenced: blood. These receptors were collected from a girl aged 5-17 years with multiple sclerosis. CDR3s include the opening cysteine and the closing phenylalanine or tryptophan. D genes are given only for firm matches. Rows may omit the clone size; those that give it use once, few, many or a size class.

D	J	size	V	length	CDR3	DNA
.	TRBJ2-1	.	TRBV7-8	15	CANSLARGSYNEQFF	TGTGCCAACAGCTTAGCGAGGGGCTCCTACAATGAGCAGTTCTTC
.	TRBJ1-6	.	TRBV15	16	CATSRDIARGNSPLHF	TGTGCCACCAGCAGAGATATAGCCAGGGGTAATTCACCCCTCCACTTT
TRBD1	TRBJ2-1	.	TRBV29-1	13	CSVRGRAVNEQFF	TGTAGCGTTAGGGGGCGCGCGGTTAATGAGCAGTTCTTC
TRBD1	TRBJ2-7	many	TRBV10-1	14	CASSEGGTGYEQYF	TGCGCCAGCAGTGAGGGCGGGACAGGCTACGAGCAGTACTTC
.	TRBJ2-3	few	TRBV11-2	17	CASSLAGRITSTDTQYF	TGTGCCAGCAGCTTAGCCGGTAGGATCACAAGCACAGATACGCAGTATTTT
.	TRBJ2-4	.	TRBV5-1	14	CASSSTGNPGEQYF	TGCGCCAGCAGCTCGACAGGGAATCCGGGGGAGCAGTACTTC
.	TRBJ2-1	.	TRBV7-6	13	CASSANPYNEQFF	TGTGCCAGCAGCGCGAACCCTTACAATGAGCAGTTCTTC
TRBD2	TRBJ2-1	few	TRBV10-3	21	CAISDPISGSHLGAGYNEQFF	TGTGCCATCAGTGACCCCATTAGCGGGAGCCACCTAGGCGCGGGGTACAATGAGCAGTTCTTC
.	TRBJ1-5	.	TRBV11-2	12	CASSLDQGPQHF	TGTGCCAGCAGCTTAGATCAGGGACCCCAGCATTTT
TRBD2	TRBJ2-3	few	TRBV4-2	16	CASSQGTSGFTDTQYF	TGTGCCAGCAGCCAAGGGACTAGCGGATTCACAGATACGCAGTATTTT
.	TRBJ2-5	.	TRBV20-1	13	CSARSPIHGTPYF	TGCAGTGCTAGAAGCCCCATCCATGGGACTCCGTACTTC
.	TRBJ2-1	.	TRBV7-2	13	CASSLRRGPYQFF	TGTGCCAGCAGCTTAAGGAGGGGGCCATACCAGTTCTTC
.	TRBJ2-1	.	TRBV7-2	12	CASNSQGNEQFF	TGTGCCAGCAACTCACAGGGAAATGAGCAGTTCTTC
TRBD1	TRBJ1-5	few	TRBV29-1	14	CSVVDRGLDQPQHF	TGCAGCGTGGTAGACAGGGGGCTAGATCAGCCCCAGCATTTT
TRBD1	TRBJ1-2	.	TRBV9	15	CASSVGTGAHYGYTF	TGTGCCAGCAGCGTAGGGACAGGGGCTCACTATGGCTACACCTTC
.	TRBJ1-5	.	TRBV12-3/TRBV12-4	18	CASSISPPRASSNQPQHF	TGTGCCAGCAGCATCAGCCCACCCAGGGCCTCTAGCAATCAGCCCCAGCATTTT
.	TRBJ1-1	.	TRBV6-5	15	CASSSPAGGEVAAFF	TGTGCCAGCAGTTCCCCCGCTGGGGGTGAGGTCGCGGCTTTCTTT
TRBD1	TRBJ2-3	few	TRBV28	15	CASSSSGQGKDTQYF	TGTGCCAGCAGTTCCTCGGGACAGGGGAAAGATACGCAGTATTTT
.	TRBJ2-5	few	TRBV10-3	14	CAISDSGVQETQYF	TGTGCCATCAGTGATTCAGGAGTGCAAGAGACCCAGTACTTC
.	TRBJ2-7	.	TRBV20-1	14	CSAKQGSGPYEQYF	TGCAGTGCAAAGCAGGGAAGCGGACCCTACGAGCAGTACTTC
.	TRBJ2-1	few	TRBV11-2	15	CASSTGLQTYNEQFF	TGTGCCAGCAGCACGGGACTTCAGACCTACAATGAGCAGTTCTTC
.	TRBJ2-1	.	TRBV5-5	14	CASSLAGEINEQFF	TGTGCCAGCAGCTTGGCGGGAGAGATCAATGAGCAGTTCTTC
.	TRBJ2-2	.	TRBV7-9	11	CASINTGELFF	TGTGCCAGCATTAACACCGGGGAGCTGTTTTTT
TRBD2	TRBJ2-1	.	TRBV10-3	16	CAISPRGTRSSNEQFF	TGTGCCATCAGTCCCAGAGGGACTAGGAGTAGTAATGAGCAGTTCTTC
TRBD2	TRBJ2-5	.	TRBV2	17	CASTRRSLAGEQETQYF	TGTGCCAGCACCAGACGCTCCCTAGCGGGGGAGCAAGAGACCCAGTACTTC
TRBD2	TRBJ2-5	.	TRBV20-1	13	CSASRTSPETQYF	TGCAGTGCTTCCCGGACTAGTCCGGAGACCCAGTACTTC
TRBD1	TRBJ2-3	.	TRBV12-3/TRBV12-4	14	CASRRQGAVDTQYF	TGTGCCAGCAGGAGACAGGGGGCTGTAGATACGCAGTATTTT
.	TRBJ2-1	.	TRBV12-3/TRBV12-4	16	CASRAAATSSYNEQFF	TGTGCCAGCAGGGCTGCAGCGACGAGCTCCTACAATGAGCAGTTCTTC
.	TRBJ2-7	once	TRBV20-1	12	CSARGFLYEQYF	TGCAGTGCCAGAGGGTTTCTTTACGAGCAGTACTTC
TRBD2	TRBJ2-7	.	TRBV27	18	CASSGLRTSGSFSYEQYF	TGTGCCAGCAGCGGACTCCGGACTAGCGGGTCGTTCTCCTACGAGCAGTACTTC
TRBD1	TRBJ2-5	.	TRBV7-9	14	CASSTTDRGETQYF	TGTGCCAGCAGCACTACTGACAGGGGCGAGACCCAGTACTTC
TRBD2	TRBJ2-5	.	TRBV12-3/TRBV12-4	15	CASSLAGGLGNEQYF	TGTGCCAGTAGCTTGGCGGGAGGGCTGGGCAATGAGCAGTACTTC